Below, 4 T cell receptor beta chains from the same sample are listed, as sequenced in a study of cytomegalovirus exposure and HLA in healthy donors. PCR amplification relied on 60 Vbeta primers (plus 13 Jbeta primers). The protocol was immunoSEQ multiplex PCR, while the TCRdb copy is restricted to in-frame clones and leaves out a portion. Of fewer than 150,000 clones in the sample, 77% were seen once. Sequenced input: PBMCs. These receptors all stem from a man aged 45-65 years in good health and CMV-seropositive.

The V and J genes are TRBV6-5 and TRBJ1-2; the match to TRBD1 covers 10 bases. J lost 4 bases, V lost 4 bases, and 3 bases had no gene match. Germline lookup yields CDR1 MNHEY and CDR2 SVGAGI. This CDR3 is built from 14 residues. This CDR3 is CASSLGQGVYGYTF. Here the CDR3 DNA reads TGTGCCAGCAGTTTAGGACAGGGGGTCTATGGCTACACCTTC.

V usage is TRBV19 and J usage is TRBJ1-1; D uncertain. The CDR3 is made up of 14 amino acids. Trimming removed 8 bases from V and 0 bases from J, with 13 bases in between. CDR1 and CDR2 (germline): LNHDA, SQIVND (reference sequence). The CDR3 coding sequence is TGTGCCAGTTTCCCGACTCCCCTGAACACTGAAGCTTTCTTT. Its translation: CASFPTPLNTEAFF. The full variable domain, in which reference TRBV19 and TRBJ1-1 provide the parts outside the CDR3, is DGGITQSPKYLFRKEGQNVTLSCEQNLNHDAMYWYRQDPGQGLRLIYYSQIVNDFQKGDIAEGYSVSREKKESFPLTVTSAQKNPTAFYLCASFPTPLNTEAFFGQGTRLTVV.

This clone appeared a single time. The gene calls are TRBV7-6 and TRBJ2-7, with 8 bases aligning to TRBD2. The CDR3 consists of 16 residues. Trimming removed 1 base from V and 2 bases from J; junction bases left unmatched: 7. Germline lookup yields CDR1 SGHVS and CDR2 FNYEAQ. CDR3 loop: CASSLVRREEPYEQYF. In nucleotides, the CDR3 is TGTGCCAGCAGCTTAGTCCGGCGGGAGGAACCCTACGAGCAGTACTTC.

This sequence joins TRBV11-2 and TRBJ2-1; 10 nucleotides agree with TRBD2. Germline-derived CDR1 and CDR2 are SGHAT and FQNNGV. J lost 5 bases, V lost 1 base, and 5 bases had no gene match. The CDR3 runs 16 residues. The DNA of the CDR3 is TGTGCCAGCAGCTTAGTCTGGACTAGCGGTAACAATGAGCAGTTCTTC. This gives the protein CASSLVWTSGNNEQFF.